Below are 30 T cell receptor beta chains sequenced from a single sample in a study of blood T cell repertoires in COVID-19. TCRdb's copy holds only in-frame clones and misses some; the assay was immunoSEQ multiplex PCR. The repertoire has some 130,000 clones, roughly 83% of them found once; the top ten carry 15% to 20%. The sequencing input was peripheral blood. The receptors here all came from an elderly woman with acute or convalescent COVID-19.

V and J are TRBV7-2 and TRBJ1-6; D unclear. CDR1 SGHTA and CDR2 FQGNSA come from the germline V gene. V gave up 5 bases and J gave up 4 bases, with 12 bases separating them. This CDR3 comprises 15 residues. CDR3 DNA: TGTGCCAGCAGCACAGATAAAACATATAATTCACCCCTCCACTTT. It encodes CASSTDKTYNSPLHF.

This chain links TRBV27 with TRBJ2-7; possible D gene TRBD2, 6 bases. The V and J ends lost 7 bases and 5 bases respectively, with 15 bases between them. This CDR3 has 13 amino acids. From germline, CDR1 is MNHEY and CDR2 SMNVEV (reference sequence). As DNA, the CDR3 is TGTGCCAGCAAGGAGGAGGGCCTCCACGAGCAGTACTTC. Protein sequence: CASKEEGLHEQYF.

The chain employs TRBV6-6 and TRBJ1-6; unclear D gene. V lost 5 bases and J lost 14, with 13 bases in between. Germline V gives CDR1 MNHNY, CDR2 SVGAGI (reference sequence). CDR3 length: 12 residues. CDR3 nucleotide sequence: TGTGCCAGCAGTACCCCGATGGAGACCCTCCACTTT. It yields the protein CASSTPMETLHF.

This chain links TRBV6-5 with TRBJ2-7; D is undetermined. V lost 0 bases and J 5 bases, leaving 17 bases between the germline ends. The CDR3 totals 16 residues. Looked up from germline, CDR1 is MNHEY and CDR2 is SVGAGI. CDR3 nucleotide sequence: TGTGCCAGCAGTTACTCGTTTTCCGGGTTAGCCGACGAGCAGTACTTC. This sequence encodes CASSYSFSGLADEQYF.

This sequence joins TRBV7-2 and TRBJ1-1, with D possibly matching TRBD1 (5 bases). This CDR3 comprises 14 residues. The V gene lost 5 bases and the J gene lost 4 bases, with 14 bases spanning the gap. CDR1 SGHTA and CDR2 FQGNSA come from the germline V gene. CDR3 residues: CASSLGLGSTEAFF. The DNA for the CDR3 is TGTGCCAGCAGCCTGGGGCTGGGTAGCACTGAAGCTTTCTTT. The full variable domain, with the rest looked up from reference TRBV7-2 and TRBJ1-1, is GAGVSQSPSNKVTEKGKDVELRCDPISGHTALYWYRQSLGQGLEFLIYFQGNSAPDKSGLPSDRFSAERTGGSVSTLTIQRTQQEDSAVYLCASSLGLGSTEAFFGQGTRLTVV.

DNA for the CDR3: TGTGCCAGTAGTATAGGGACAGATTCCTACAATGAGCAGTTCTTC. Residues: CASSIGTDSYNEQFF. This chain joins TRBV19 and TRBJ2-1; D possibly corresponds to TRBD1 (6 bases). The CDR3 is 15 amino acids. Germline values: CDR1 LNHDA, CDR2 SQIVND (reference sequence). V shed 1 base and J shed 1 base, with 8 bases lying between them.

The genes are TRBV2 and TRBJ1-2; D call uncertain. V shed 3 bases and J shed 0 bases, with 8 bases lying between them. This CDR3 has 14 amino acids. CDR1 and CDR2 from the germline V gene are SNHLY and FYNNEI. The CDR3, as DNA: TGTGCCAGCAGTGAGGGCTACGCTAACTATGGCTACACCTTC. It translates to CASSEGYANYGYTF. Combining the CDR3 with reference TRBV2 and TRBJ1-2 gives the whole variable domain EPEVTQTPSHQVTQMGQEVILRCVPISNHLYFYWYRQILGQKVEFLVSFYNNEISEKSEIFDDQFSVERPDGSNFTLKIRSTKLEDSAMYFCASSEGYANYGYTFGSGTRLTVV.

The J gene is TRBJ1-3, the V gene TRBV5-1; 8 bases align to TRBD1. CDR1 is SGHRS and CDR2 is YFSETQ in the germline V gene. Germline trimming cut 5 bases from V and 2 bases from J; bases unmatched to any gene: 6. The CDR3 loop spans 15 amino acids. CDR3 residues: CASSRDRGPGNTIYF. In DNA, the CDR3 is TGCGCCAGCAGTCGCGACAGGGGCCCTGGAAACACCATATATTTT.

V usage is TRBV19 and J usage is TRBJ2-7, with D perhaps TRBD2 (6 bases). Looked up from germline, CDR1 is LNHDA and CDR2 is SQIVND (reference sequence). The V end lost 5 bases, the J end lost 6 bases, and 11 bases lay between the germline ends. This CDR3 spans 12 amino acids. The CDR3 spells CASSDRRGEQYF. The DNA of the CDR3 is TGTGCCAGTAGTGATAGGAGGGGCGAGCAGTACTTC.

The chain links TRBV29-1 to TRBJ2-7, with a possible D match to TRBD1 (5 bases). The CDR3 sequence is 13 residues long. The V gene's germline CDR1 is SQVTM and CDR2 ANQGSEA. V was shortened by 7 bases and J by 0 bases, with 13 bases between the two germline ends. The CDR3 region has the DNA TGCAGCGCAACAGGAGCGAGCTCCTACGAGCAGTACTTC. It encodes CSATGASSYEQYF.

J is TRBJ1-1 and V is TRBV2; D unclear. This CDR3 is 17 amino acids long. Germline V CDR1 and CDR2: SNHLY, FYNNEI. The germline V and J ends were trimmed by 5 bases and 2 bases, with 21 bases remaining between them. In nucleotides, the CDR3 is TGTGCCAGCAGTTTATTGGAGGAAGGGAGCCTTAACACTGAAGCTTTCTTT. It encodes CASSLLEEGSLNTEAFF.

The chain is built from TRBV3-1 (or the pseudogene TRBV3-2) and TRBJ1-2; a possible D gene is TRBD1 (5 bases). Germline CDR1 is LGHDT and CDR2 is YNNKEL (reference sequence). CDR3 length equals 13 residues. Trimming removed 0 bases from V and 8 bases from J, with 10 bases in between. In nucleotides, the CDR3 is TGTGCCAGCAGCCAAGATACCGGGGGGGGCTACACCTTC. Protein product: CASSQDTGGGYTF.

The chain links TRBV19 to TRBJ1-2, with 7 bases that match TRBD1. V gave up 5 bases and J gave up 3 bases; unmatched junction bases: 6. This CDR3 has 14 amino acids. Germline V gene sequence: CDR1 LNHDA, CDR2 SQIVND (reference sequence). The CDR3, as DNA: TGTGCCAGTAGTCTCAGACAGGGTGACTATGGCTACACCTTC. Translated, it gives CASSLRQGDYGYTF. Supplemented by reference TRBV19 and TRBJ1-2, the full variable domain reads DGGITQSPKYLFRKEGQNVTLSCEQNLNHDAMYWYRQDPGQGLRLIYYSQIVNDFQKGDIAEGYSVSREKKESFPLTVTSAQKNPTAFYLCASSLRQGDYGYTFGSGTRLTVV.

This clone has more than one count but fewer than ten. The chain couples TRBV7-9 to TRBJ2-5; 8 nucleotides agree with TRBD2. Germline CDR1 reads SEHNR; CDR2 reads FQNEAQ (reference sequence). The ends lost 2 bases at V and 4 bases at J; junction bases unmatched: 18. This CDR3 has 19 residues. The CDR3 coding sequence is TGTGCCAGCAGCTTACCAGAAGCTGTAGAGCGGGAGAAGGTAGAGACCCAGTACTTC. Translation gives CASSLPEAVEREKVETQYF.

V gene TRBV3-1 (or the pseudogene TRBV3-2) combines with J gene TRBJ1-2; the D is unclear. V gave up 1 base and J gave up 14 bases, with 17 bases separating them. Germline CDR1 LGHDT, CDR2 YNNKEL (reference sequence). The CDR3 extends over 13 amino acids. The CDR3 DNA reads as TGTGCCAGCAGCCAAGGCTACCAGGTCCATGGGACCTTC. Its translation: CASSQGYQVHGTF.

The V call is TRBV5-3, the J call TRBJ2-3; D is ambiguous. TRBV5-3 falls under the ORF class, with uncertain function. The CDR3 is 13 amino acids. The V end lost 8 bases, the J end lost 0 bases, and 10 bases lay between the germline ends. The CDR3 nucleotides are TGTGCCAGTCGTAACAGAAGCACAGATACGCAGTATTTT. It encodes CASRNRSTDTQYF.

The J gene is TRBJ1-1, the V gene TRBV7-9; TRBD1 matches 7 bases. Germline V gene sequence: CDR1 SEHNR, CDR2 FQNEAQ (reference sequence). With V trimmed by 5 bases and J by 4 bases, 10 bases remained unmatched. CDR3 length: 15 amino acids. CDR3: CASSGIRTGPTEAFF. The DNA of the CDR3 is TGTGCCAGCAGCGGAATCCGGACAGGTCCCACTGAAGCTTTCTTT.

This clone was seen just once. The rearrangement uses TRBV10-3 and TRBJ1-4; 7 bases map to TRBD1. This CDR3 spans 17 amino acids. CDR1 is ENHRY, CDR2 SYGVKD, per germline. The V gene end was trimmed by 0 bases and the J gene end by 7 bases; junction bases not matched to a gene: 11. CDR3 region: CAISESMYAGGTEKLFF. CDR3 DNA sequence: TGTGCCATCAGTGAGTCGATGTATGCAGGGGGGACTGAAAAACTGTTTTTT.

This rearrangement joins TRBV9 to TRBJ2-7; the match to TRBD1 covers 7 bases. This CDR3 is built from 15 residues. Looked up from germline, CDR1 is SGDLS and CDR2 is YYNGEE. The trim removed 0 bases at V and 1 base at J, leaving 4 bases unmatched. CDR3 coding DNA: TGTGCCAGCAGCGTAGGACGGGACAGTTCCTACGAGCAGTACTTC. Its translation is CASSVGRDSSYEQYF.

This chain joins TRBV7-6 and TRBJ2-3; D possibly corresponds to TRBD1 (6 bases). Germline CDR1 and CDR2: SGHVS and FNYEAQ. V dropped 5 bases and J dropped 0 bases, with 15 bases sitting between them. The CDR3 sequence is 16 residues long. The DNA of the CDR3 is TGTGCCAGCAGCGAAGGGACACCTTCTAGCACAGATACGCAGTATTTT. Translated, it gives CASSEGTPSSTDTQYF.

J is TRBJ1-4 and V is TRBV4-3; a possible D gene is TRBD1 (5 bases). CDR3 length equals 16 residues. Per the germline V gene, CDR1 is LGHNA and CDR2 is YSLEER. Trimming removed 0 bases from V and 5 bases from J, with 13 bases in between. The CDR3 loop reads CASSQDLGRGNEKLFF. In nucleotides, the CDR3 is TGCGCCAGCAGCCAAGATTTGGGCCGGGGGAATGAAAAACTGTTTTTT.

The rearrangement uses TRBV25-1 and TRBJ2-7; 10 nucleotides match TRBD1. The CDR3 is 14 residues long. Germline loops: CDR1 MGHDK, CDR2 SYGVNS. V trimming: 3 bases; J trimming: 6 bases; junction bases outside the gene matches: 5. CDR3 sequence: CASSDRTGGGEQYF. The CDR3 DNA sequence: TGTGCCAGCAGTGACCGGACAGGGGGTGGCGAGCAGTACTTC.

The chain employs TRBV7-8 and TRBJ1-6; no clear D. The CDR3 spans 15 residues. Looked up from germline, CDR1 is SGHVS and CDR2 is FQNEAQ. Trimming shortened V by 1 base and J by 8 bases, and 12 bases separated the two germline ends. The CDR3 here is CASSLVQAIHSPLHF. DNA for the CDR3: TGTGCCAGCAGCTTAGTTCAGGCCATTCATTCACCCCTCCACTTT. Together with reference TRBV7-8 and TRBJ1-6, the CDR3 gives the full variable domain: GAGVSQSPRYKVAKRGQDVALRCDPISGHVSLFWYQQALGQGPEFLTYFQNEAQLDKSGLPSDRFFAERPEGSVSTLKIQRTQQEDSAVYLCASSLVQAIHSPLHFGNGTRLTVT.

The chain employs TRBV10-1 and TRBJ2-7; 10 bases agree with TRBD1. Germline values: CDR1 WNHNN, CDR2 SYGVQD (reference sequence). This CDR3 is 14 amino acids long. V lost 0 bases to trimming and J lost 6 bases; unmatched junction nucleotides: 2. The CDR3 loop reads CASSESGQGTEQYF. CDR3 coding DNA: TGCGCCAGCAGTGAGTCGGGACAGGGGACCGAGCAGTACTTC.

CDR3 sequence reads: CASSLSRTANYGYTF. Written as DNA, the CDR3 is TGTGCCAGCAGCTTAAGTCGGACAGCTAACTATGGCTACACCTTC. The chain has TRBV7-2 and TRBJ1-2; weak D call: TRBD1 (6 bases). The CDR3 totals 15 residues. Trimming shortened V by 2 bases and J by 0 bases, and 10 bases separated the two germline ends. Germline V gene sequence: CDR1 SGHTA, CDR2 FQGNSA.

The chain carries TRBV2 and TRBJ1-2, with 9 bases lining up with TRBD1. The trim removed 5 bases at V and 7 bases at J, leaving 11 bases unmatched. Germline V CDR1 and CDR2: SNHLY, FYNNEI. The CDR3 has 15 residues. The CDR3, as DNA: TGTGCCAGCAGTTTACAGGGGGCAGTCCCGAGTGGCTACACCTTC. Its protein is CASSLQGAVPSGYTF.

V and J are TRBV5-1 and TRBJ2-7; 9 nucleotides agree with TRBD1. This CDR3 comprises 14 residues. J gave up 1 base and V 3 bases, and 2 bases lay outside the gene matches. Germline CDR1 is SGHRS and CDR2 is YFSETQ. The CDR3 sequence: CASSSGQGSYEQYF. The DNA of the CDR3 is TGCGCCAGCAGCTCGGGACAGGGATCCTACGAGCAGTACTTC.

The V gene is TRBV19, the J gene TRBJ1-3, with D possibly matching TRBD1 (5 bases). The germline V gene encodes CDR1 LNHDA and CDR2 SQIVND (reference sequence). V shed 5 bases and J shed 0 bases, with 11 bases lying between them. This CDR3 region has 15 residues. The CDR3, as DNA: TGTGCCAGTAGTCCTTTCAGGGACTCTGGAAACACCATATATTTT. Its protein is CASSPFRDSGNTIYF.

The gene calls are TRBV27 and TRBJ2-6, with D perhaps matching TRBD2 (5 bases). Trimming took off 6 bases at V and 3 bases at J, with 6 bases between the two ends. Germline CDR1 is MNHEY and CDR2 is SMNVEV (reference sequence). The CDR3 sequence is 13 residues long. The CDR3 DNA follows: TGTGCCAGCAGGAGGGTTGGGGCCAACGTCCTGACTTTC. It translates to CASRRVGANVLTF.

The chain joins TRBV7-2 to TRBJ2-1; 7 positions agree with TRBD1. This CDR3 has 14 residues. J gave up 12 bases and V 1 base, and 9 bases lay outside the gene matches. CDR1 and CDR2 (germline): SGHTA, FQGNSA. This chain's CDR3 is CASSLGAGGGGQFF. The CDR3 coding sequence is TGTGCCAGCAGCTTAGGGGCAGGGGGTGGGGGGCAGTTCTTC.